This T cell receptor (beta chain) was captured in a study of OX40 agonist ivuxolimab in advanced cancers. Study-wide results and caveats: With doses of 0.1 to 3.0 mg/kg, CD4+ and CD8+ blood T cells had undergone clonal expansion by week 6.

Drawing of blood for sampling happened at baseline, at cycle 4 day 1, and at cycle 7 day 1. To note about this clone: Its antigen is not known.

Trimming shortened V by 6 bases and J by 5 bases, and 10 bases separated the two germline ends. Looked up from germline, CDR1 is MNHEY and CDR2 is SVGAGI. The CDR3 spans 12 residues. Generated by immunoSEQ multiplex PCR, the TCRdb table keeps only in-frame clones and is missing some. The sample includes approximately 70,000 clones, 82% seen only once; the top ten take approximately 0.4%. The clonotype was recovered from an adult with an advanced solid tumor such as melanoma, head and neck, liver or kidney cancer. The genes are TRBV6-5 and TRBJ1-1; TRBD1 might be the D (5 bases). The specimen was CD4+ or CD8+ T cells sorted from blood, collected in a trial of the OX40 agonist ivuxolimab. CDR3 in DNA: TGTGCCAGCAGACAAAAGGGGACTGAAGCTTTCTTT. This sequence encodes CASRQKGTEAFF.